Reported below is one T cell receptor (beta chain). The data were obtained in a study of blood T cell repertoires in COVID-19. Study-wide context: COVID-19 samples, acute and convalescent, were from the United States, Italy and Spain. The cDNA or gDNA used as material had been derived from T cells, B-cell-depleted T cells, or PBMCs.

In the original processing: The assay estimated nucleated cells by amplifying reference gene primers. The repertoire was sequenced with immunoSEQ multiplex PCR; TCRdb's copy has only in-frame clones and lacks some. Clone size and the V and J calls come from that table; the DNA yielded D and trimming. This table has about 110,000 clones, roughly 80% appearing once. Germline CDR1 WSHSY, CDR2 SAAADI. CDR3 length equals 17 residues. After removal of 5 bases from V and 7 bases from J, the junction contained 13 bases not matched to a gene. The receptor was derived from a woman between 55 and 75 years old with acute or convalescent COVID-19. The V call is TRBV10-2, the J call TRBJ2-1; 11 bases map to TRBD2. Source material: peripheral blood. CDR3 DNA: TGCGCCAGCAGTAGAGGGCTAGCGGGGGGATTTGCAAATGAGCAGTTCTTC. As protein: CASSRGLAGGFANEQFF.